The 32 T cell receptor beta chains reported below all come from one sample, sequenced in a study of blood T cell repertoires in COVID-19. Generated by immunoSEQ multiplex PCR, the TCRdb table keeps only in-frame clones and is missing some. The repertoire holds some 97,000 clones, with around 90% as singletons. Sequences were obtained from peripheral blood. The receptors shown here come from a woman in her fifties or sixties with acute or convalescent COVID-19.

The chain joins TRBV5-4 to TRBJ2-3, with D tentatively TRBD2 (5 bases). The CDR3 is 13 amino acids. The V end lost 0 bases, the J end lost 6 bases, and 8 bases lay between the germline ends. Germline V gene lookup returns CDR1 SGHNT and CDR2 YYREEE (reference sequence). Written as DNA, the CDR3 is TGTGCCAGCAGCTTGGGTCCGGGGGATACGCAGTATTTT. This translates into CASSLGPGDTQYF.

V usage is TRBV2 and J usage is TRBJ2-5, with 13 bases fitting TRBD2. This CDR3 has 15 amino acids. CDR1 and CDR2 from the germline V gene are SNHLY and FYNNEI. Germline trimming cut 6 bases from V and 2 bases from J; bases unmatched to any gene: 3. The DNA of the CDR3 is TGTGCCAGCAGGGCGACTAGCGGGGGGCAAGAGACCCAGTACTTC. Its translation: CASRATSGGQETQYF.

In DNA, the CDR3 is TGTGCCAGCAGTAAAAACAACAATCAGCCCCAGCATTTT. Translated: CASSKNNNQPQHF. The rearrangement joins TRBV12-3 or TRBV12-4 to TRBJ1-5; no firm D call. V was shortened by 5 bases and J by 3 bases, with 8 bases between the two germline ends. The CDR3 loop spans 13 amino acids.

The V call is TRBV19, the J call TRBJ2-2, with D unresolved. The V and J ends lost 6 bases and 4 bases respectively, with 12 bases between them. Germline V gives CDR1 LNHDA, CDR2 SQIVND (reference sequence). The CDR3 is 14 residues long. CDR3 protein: CASSGPTGTGELFF. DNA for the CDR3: TGTGCCAGTAGCGGTCCCACGGGCACCGGGGAGCTGTTTTTT.

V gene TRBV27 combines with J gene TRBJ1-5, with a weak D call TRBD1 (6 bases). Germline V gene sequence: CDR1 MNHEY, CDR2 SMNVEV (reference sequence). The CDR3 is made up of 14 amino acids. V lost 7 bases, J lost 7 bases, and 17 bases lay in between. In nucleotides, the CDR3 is TGTGCCAGCAACACCCAGGGGCTAGGCCAGCCCCAGCATTTT. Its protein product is CASNTQGLGQPQHF.

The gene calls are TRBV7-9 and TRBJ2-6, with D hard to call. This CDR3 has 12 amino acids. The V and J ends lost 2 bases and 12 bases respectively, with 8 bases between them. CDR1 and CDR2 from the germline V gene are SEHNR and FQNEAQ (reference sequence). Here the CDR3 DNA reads TGTGCCAGCAGCTTAAACACCCTCGTCCTGACTTTC. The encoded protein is CASSLNTLVLTF.

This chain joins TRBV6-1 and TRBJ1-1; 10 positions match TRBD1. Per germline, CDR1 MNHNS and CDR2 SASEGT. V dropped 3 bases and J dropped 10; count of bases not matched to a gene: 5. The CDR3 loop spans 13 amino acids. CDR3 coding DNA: TGTGCCAGCAGTGAGAGACAGGGGGCTGTAGCTTTCTTT. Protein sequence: CASSERQGAVAFF.

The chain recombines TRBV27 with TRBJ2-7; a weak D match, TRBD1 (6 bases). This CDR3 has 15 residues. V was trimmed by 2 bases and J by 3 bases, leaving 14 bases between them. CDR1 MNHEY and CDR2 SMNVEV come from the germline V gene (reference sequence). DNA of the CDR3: TGTGCCAGCAGTTTAAAGGGGGATGGGGTCTACGAGCAGTACGTC. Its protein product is CASSLKGDGVYEQYV.

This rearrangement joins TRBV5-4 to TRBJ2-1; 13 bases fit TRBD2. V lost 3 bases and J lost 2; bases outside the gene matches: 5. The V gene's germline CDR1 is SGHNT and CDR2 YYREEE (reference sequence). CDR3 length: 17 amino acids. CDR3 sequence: CASSSRTSGSPYNEQFF. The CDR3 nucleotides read TGTGCCAGCAGCTCTCGGACTAGCGGGAGTCCCTACAATGAGCAGTTCTTC.

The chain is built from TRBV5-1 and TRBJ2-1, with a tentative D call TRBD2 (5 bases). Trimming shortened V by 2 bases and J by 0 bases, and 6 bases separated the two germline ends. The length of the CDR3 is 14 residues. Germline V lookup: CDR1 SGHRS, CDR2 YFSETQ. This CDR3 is CASSLAASYNEQFF. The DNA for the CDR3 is TGCGCCAGCAGCTTAGCGGCCTCCTACAATGAGCAGTTCTTC.

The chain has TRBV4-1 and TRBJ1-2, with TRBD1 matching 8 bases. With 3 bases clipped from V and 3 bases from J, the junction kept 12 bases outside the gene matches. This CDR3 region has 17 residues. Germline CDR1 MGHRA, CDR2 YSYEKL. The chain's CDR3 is CASSQWVRGRLYYGYTF. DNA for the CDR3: TGCGCCAGCAGCCAGTGGGTCAGGGGGCGACTCTACTATGGCTACACCTTC.

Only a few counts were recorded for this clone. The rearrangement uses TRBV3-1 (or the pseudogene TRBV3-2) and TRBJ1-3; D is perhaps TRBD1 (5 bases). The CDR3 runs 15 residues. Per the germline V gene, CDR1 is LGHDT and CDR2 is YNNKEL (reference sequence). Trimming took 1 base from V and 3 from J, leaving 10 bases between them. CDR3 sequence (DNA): TGTGCCAGCAGCCAAGGACTTAGGGGTGGAAACACCATATATTTT. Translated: CASSQGLRGGNTIYF.

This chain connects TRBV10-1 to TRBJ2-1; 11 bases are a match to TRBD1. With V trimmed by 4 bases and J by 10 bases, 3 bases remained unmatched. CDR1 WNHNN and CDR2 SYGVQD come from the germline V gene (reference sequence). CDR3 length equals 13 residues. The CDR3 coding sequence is TGCGCCAGCAGTGGGGGACAGGGGGGAGAGCAGTTCTTC. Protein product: CASSGGQGGEQFF.

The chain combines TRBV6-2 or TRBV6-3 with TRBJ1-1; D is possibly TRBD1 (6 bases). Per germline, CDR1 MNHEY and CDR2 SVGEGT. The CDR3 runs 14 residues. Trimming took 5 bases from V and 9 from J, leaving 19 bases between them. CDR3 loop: CASSQTGLTTQAFF. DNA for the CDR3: TGTGCCAGCAGTCAGACAGGTCTGACGACTCAAGCTTTCTTT.

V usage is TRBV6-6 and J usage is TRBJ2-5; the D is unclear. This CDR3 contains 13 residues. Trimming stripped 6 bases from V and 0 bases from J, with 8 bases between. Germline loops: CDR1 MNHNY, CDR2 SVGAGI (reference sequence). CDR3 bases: TGTGCCAGCAGCCGGGTCTACCAAGAGACCCAGTACTTC. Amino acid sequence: CASSRVYQETQYF.

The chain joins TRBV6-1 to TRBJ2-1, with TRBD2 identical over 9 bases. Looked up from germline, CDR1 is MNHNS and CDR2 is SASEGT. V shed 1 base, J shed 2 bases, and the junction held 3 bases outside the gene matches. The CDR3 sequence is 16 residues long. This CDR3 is CASSEVSGSPYNEQFF. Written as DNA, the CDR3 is TGTGCCAGCAGTGAAGTTAGCGGGAGCCCCTACAATGAGCAGTTCTTC.

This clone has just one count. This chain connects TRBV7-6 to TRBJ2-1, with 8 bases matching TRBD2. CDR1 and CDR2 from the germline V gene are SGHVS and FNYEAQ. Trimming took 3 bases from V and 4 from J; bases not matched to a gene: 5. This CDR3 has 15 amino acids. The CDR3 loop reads CASSLGLGGYNEQFF. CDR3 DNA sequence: TGTGCCAGCAGCTTGGGACTAGGGGGTTACAATGAGCAGTTCTTC.

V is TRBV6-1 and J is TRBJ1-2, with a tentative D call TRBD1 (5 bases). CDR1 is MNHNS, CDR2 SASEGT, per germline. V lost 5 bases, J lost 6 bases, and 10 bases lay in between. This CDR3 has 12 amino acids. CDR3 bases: TGTGCCAGCAGTTTATCCAGGGATGGCTACACCTTC. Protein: CASSLSRDGYTF.

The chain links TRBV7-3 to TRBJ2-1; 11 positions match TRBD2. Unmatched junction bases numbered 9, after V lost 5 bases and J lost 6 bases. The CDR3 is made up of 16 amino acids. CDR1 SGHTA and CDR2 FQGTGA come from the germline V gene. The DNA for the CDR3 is TGTGCCAGCAGCATCGCTGGTCTAGCGGGAGGCAATGAGCAGTTCTTC. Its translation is CASSIAGLAGGNEQFF. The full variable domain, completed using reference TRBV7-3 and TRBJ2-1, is GAGVSQTPSNKVTEKGKYVELRCDPISGHTALYWYRQSLGQGPEFLIYFQGTGAADDSGLPNDRFFAVRPEGSVSTLKIQRTERGDSAVYLCASSIAGLAGGNEQFFGPGTRLTVL.

CDR3 sequence reads: CASRQGGNYGYTF. DNA of the CDR3: TGTGCCAGCCGACAGGGAGGCAACTATGGCTACACCTTC. The chain is built from TRBV27 and TRBJ1-2; 7 nucleotides align to TRBD1. This CDR3 contains 13 residues. The J segment lost 2 bases and the V segment lost 8 bases, leaving 5 bases of the junction unmatched. Germline CDR1 and CDR2: MNHEY and SMNVEV (reference sequence).

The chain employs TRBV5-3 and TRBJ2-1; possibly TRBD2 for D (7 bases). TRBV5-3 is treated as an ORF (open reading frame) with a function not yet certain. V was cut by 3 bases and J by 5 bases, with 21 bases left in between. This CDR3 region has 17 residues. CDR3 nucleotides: TGTGCCAGAAGCTCCGGGGGGCAGGGAGTAGGCCACAATGAGCAGTTCTTC. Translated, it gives CARSSGGQGVGHNEQFF.

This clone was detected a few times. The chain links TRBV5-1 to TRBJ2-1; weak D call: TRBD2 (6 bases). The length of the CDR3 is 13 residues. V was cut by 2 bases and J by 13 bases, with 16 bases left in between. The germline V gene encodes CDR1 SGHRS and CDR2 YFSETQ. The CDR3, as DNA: TGCGCCAGCAGCTTAGAAGCGGGCCCTACCCAGTTCTTC. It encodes CASSLEAGPTQFF.

The DNA of the CDR3 is TGTGCCAGTAGTCCGACAGGGGGCCGCGAGCAGTACGTC. It yields the protein CASSPTGGREQYV. This sequence joins TRBV19 and TRBJ2-7, with 10 bases identical to TRBD1. The CDR3 contains 13 residues. The trim removed 5 bases at V and 6 bases at J, leaving 4 bases unmatched. The germline gives CDR1 LNHDA, CDR2 SQIVND (reference sequence).

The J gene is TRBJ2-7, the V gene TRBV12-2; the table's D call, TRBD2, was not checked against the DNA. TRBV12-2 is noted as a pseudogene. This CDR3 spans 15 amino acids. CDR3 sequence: CASRLIWRGGYEQYV. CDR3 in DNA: TGTGCAAGTCGCTTAATCTGGAGGGGCGGGTACGAGCAGTACGTC.

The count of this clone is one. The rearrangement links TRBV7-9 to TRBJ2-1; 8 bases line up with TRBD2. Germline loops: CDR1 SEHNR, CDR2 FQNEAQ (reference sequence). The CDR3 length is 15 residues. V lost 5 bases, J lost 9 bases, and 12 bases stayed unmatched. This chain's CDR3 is CASSEQGGRLPEQFF. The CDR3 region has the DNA TGTGCCAGCAGCGAACAGGGCGGGAGGTTGCCTGAGCAGTTCTTC. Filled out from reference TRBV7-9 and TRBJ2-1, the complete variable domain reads DTGVSQNPRHKITKRGQNVTFRCDPISEHNRLYWYRQTLGQGPEFLTYFQNEAQLEKSRLLSDRFSAERPKGSFSTLEIQRTEQGDSAMYLCASSEQGGRLPEQFFGPGTRLTVL.

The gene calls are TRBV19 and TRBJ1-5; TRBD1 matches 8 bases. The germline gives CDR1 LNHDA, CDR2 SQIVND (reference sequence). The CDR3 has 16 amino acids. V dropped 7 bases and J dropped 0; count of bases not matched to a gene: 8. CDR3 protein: CASIDRGPYSNQPQHF. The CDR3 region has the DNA TGTGCCAGTATTGACAGGGGCCCTTATAGCAATCAGCCCCAGCATTTT.

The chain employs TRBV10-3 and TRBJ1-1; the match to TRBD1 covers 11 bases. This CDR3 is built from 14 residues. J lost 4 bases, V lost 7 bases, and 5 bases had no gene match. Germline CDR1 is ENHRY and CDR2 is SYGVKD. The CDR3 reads CAITAGTGGTEAFF. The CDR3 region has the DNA TGTGCCATCACCGCCGGGACAGGGGGCACTGAAGCTTTCTTT.

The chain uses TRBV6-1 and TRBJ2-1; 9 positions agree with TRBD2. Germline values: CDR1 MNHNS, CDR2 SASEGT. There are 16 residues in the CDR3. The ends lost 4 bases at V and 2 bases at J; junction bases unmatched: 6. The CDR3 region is CASSGSGGRAYNEQFF. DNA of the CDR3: TGTGCCAGCAGTGGGTCAGGCGGGAGGGCCTACAATGAGCAGTTCTTC.

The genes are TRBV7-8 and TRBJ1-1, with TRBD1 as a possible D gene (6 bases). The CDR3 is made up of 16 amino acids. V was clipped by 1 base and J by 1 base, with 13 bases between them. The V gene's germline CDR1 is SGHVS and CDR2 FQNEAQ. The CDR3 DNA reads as TGTGCCAGCAGCTTAGTGGGGGGGCACAGGAACACTGAAGCTTTCTTT. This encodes CASSLVGGHRNTEAFF.

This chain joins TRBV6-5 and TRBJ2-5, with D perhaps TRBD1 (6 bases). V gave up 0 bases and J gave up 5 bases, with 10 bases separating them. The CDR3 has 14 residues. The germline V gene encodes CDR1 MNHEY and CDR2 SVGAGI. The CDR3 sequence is CASSYSRGGETQYF. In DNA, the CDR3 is TGTGCCAGCAGTTACTCCAGGGGCGGGGAGACCCAGTACTTC.

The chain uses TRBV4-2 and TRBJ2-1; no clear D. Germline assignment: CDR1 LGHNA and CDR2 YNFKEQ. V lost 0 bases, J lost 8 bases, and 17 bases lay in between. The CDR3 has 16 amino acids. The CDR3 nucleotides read TGTGCCAGCAGCCAAGAGTCGAGCGTCGGATTGGATGAGCAGTTCTTC. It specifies CASSQESSVGLDEQFF.

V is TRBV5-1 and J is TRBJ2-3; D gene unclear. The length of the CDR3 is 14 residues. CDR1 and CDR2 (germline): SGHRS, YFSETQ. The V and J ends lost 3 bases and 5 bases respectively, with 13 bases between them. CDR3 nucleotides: TGCGCCAGCAGCTCCATGAGGCAGTTAGATACGCAGTATTTT. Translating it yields CASSSMRQLDTQYF.